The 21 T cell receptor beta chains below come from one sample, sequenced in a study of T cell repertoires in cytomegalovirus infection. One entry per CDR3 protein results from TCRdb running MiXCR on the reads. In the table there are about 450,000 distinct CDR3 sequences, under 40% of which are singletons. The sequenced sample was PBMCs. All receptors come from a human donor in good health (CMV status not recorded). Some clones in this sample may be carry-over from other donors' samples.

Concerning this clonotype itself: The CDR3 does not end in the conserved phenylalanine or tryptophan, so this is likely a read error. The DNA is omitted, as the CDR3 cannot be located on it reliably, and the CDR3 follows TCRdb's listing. The CDR3: CASSISVLRHNEHFG. The chain couples TRBV11-2 to TRBJ2-1. The CDR3 has 15 residues if both end residues are counted. Germline CDR1 reads SGHAT; CDR2 reads FQNNGV.

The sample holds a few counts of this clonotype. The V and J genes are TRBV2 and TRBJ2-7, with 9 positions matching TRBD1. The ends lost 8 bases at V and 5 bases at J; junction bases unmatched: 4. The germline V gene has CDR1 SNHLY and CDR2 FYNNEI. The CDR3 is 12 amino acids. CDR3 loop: CASAGTGHEQYF. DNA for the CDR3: TGTGCCAGCGCCGGGACAGGGCACGAGCAGTACTTC.

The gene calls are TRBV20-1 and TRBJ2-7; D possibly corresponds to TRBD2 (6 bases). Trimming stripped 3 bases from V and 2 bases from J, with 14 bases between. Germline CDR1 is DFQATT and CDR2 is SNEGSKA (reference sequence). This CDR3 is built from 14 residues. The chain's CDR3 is CSARGGLGAYEQYF. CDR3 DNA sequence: TGCAGTGCTAGGGGGGGACTGGGGGCCTACGAGCAGTACTTC.

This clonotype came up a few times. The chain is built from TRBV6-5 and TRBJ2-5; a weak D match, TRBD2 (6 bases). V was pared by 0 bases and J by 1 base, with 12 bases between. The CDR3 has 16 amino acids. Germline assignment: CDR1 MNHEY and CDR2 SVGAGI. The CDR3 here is CASSYSWRGFQETQYF. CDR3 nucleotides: TGTGCCAGCAGTTACTCGTGGCGGGGATTCCAAGAGACCCAGTACTTC.

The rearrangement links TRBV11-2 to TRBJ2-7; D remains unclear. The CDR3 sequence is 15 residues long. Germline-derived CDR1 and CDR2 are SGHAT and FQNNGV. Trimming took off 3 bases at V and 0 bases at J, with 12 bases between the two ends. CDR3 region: CASSFVGRSSYEQYF. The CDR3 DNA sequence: TGTGCCAGCAGCTTCGTGGGCAGAAGCTCCTACGAGCAGTACTTC.

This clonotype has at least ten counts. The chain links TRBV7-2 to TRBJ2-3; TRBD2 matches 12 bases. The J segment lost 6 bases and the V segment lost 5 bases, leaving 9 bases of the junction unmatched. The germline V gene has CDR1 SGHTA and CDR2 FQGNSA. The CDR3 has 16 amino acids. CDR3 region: CASSPGRLAGGDTQYF. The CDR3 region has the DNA TGTGCCAGCAGCCCAGGTCGGCTAGCGGGGGGGGATACGCAGTATTTT.

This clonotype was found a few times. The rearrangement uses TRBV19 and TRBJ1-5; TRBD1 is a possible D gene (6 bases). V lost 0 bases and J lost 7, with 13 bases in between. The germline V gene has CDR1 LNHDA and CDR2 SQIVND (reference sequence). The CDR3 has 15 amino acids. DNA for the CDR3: TGTGCCAGTAGTATAGACCGGGGGCGCGGACAGCCCCAGCATTTT. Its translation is CASSIDRGRGQPQHF. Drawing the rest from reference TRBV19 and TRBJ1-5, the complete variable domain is DGGITQSPKYLFRKEGQNVTLSCEQNLNHDAMYWYRQDPGQGLRLIYYSQIVNDFQKGDIAEGYSVSREKKESFPLTVTSAQKNPTAFYLCASSIDRGRGQPQHFGDGTRLSIL.

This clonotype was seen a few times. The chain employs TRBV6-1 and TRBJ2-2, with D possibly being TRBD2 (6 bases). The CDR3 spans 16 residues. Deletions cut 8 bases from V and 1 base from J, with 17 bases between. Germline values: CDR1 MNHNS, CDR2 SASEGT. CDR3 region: CASALLARGNTGELFF. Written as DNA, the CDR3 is TGTGCCAGCGCCCTACTAGCACGAGGGAACACCGGGGAGCTGTTTTTT.

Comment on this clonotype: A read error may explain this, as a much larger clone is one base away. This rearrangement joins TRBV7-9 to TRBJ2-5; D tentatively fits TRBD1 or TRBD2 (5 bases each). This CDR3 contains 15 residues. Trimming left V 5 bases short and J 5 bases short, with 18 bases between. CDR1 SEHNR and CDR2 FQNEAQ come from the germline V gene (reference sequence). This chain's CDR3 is CASSHPGKGDETQYF. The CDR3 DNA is TGTGCCAGCAGCCACCCGGGGAAAGGGGACGAGACCCAGTACTTC.

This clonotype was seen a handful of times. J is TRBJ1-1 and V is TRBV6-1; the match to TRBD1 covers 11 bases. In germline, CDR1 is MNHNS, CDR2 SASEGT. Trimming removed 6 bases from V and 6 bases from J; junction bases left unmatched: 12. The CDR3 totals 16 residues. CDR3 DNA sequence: TGTGCCAGCAGAATTGGACAGGGGGCGACCCTACCTGAAGCTTTCTTT. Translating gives CASRIGQGATLPEAFF.

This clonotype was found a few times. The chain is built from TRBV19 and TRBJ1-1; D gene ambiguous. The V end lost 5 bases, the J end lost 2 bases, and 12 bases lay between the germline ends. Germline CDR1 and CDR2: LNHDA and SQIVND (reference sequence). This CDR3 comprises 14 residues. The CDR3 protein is CASSWRDGNTEAFF. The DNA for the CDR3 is TGTGCCAGTAGTTGGAGGGATGGAAACACTGAAGCTTTCTTT.

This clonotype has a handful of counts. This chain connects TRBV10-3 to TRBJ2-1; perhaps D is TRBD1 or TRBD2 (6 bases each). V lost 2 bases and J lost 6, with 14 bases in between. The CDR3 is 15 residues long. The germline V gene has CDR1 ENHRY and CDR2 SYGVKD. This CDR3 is CAISEGGPPSNEQFF. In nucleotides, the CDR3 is TGTGCCATCAGTGAGGGGGGGCCCCCCTCCAATGAGCAGTTCTTC.

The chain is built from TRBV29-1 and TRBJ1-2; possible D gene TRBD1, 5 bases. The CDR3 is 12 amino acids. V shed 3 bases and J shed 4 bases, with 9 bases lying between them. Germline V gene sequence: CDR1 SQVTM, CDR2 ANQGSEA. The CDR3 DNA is TGCAGCGTTGAGGGACCGTCCTATGGCTACACCTTC. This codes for CSVEGPSYGYTF.

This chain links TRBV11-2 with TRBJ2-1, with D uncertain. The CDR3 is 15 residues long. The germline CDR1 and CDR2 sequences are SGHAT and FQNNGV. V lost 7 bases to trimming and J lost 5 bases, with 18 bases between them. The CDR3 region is CASIFISVGNNEQFF. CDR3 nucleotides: TGTGCCAGCATCTTTATTAGTGTCGGAAACAATGAGCAGTTCTTC.

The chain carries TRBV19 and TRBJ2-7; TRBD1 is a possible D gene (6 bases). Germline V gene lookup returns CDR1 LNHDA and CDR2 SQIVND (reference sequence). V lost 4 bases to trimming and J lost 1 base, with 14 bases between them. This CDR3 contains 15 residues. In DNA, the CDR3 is TGTGCCAGTAGTAGCGAGGACAGCGAGTCCTACGAGCAGTACTTC. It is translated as CASSSEDSESYEQYF.

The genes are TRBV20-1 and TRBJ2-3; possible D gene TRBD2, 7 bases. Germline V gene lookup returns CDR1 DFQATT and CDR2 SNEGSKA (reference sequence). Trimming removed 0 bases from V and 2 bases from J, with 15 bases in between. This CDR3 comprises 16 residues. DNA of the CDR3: TGCAGTGCTAGAGATTTCGCGGGGGCTTCCACAGATACGCAGTATTTT. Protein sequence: CSARDFAGASTDTQYF.

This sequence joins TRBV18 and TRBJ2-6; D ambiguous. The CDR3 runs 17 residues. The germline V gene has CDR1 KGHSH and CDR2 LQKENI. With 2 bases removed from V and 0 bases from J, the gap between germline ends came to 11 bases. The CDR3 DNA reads TGTGCCAGCTCACCATTTGGTACACTCTCTGGGGCCAACGTCCTGACTTTC. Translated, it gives CASSPFGTLSGANVLTF.

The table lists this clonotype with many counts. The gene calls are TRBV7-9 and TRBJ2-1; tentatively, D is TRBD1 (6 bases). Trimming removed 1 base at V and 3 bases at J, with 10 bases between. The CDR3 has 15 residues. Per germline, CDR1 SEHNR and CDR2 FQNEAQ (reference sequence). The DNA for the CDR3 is TGTGCCAGCAGCTTAGAAGGGGGTTTCTACAATGAGCAGTTCTTC. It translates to CASSLEGGFYNEQFF.

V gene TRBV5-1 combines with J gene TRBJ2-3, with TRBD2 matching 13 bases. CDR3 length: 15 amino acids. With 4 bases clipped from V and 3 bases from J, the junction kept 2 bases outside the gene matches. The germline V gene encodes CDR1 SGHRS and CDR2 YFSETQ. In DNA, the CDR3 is TGCGCCAGCAGCATGACTAGCGGGGGGACAGATACGCAGTATTTT. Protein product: CASSMTSGGTDTQYF.

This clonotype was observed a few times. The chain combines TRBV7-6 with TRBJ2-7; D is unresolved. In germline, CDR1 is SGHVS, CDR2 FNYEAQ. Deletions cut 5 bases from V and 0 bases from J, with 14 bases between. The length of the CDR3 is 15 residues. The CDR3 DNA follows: TGTGCCAGCAGCCCAACGTTTGCAGGCTCCTACGAGCAGTACTTC. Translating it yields CASSPTFAGSYEQYF.

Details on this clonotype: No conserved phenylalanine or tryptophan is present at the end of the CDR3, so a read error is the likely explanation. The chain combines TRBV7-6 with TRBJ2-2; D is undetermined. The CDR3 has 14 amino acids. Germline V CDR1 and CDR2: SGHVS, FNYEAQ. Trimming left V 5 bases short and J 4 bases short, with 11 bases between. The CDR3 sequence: CASSPPQSTGELFL. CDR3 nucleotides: TGTGCCAGCAGCCCCCCGCAGAGCACCGGGGAGCTGTTTTTG.